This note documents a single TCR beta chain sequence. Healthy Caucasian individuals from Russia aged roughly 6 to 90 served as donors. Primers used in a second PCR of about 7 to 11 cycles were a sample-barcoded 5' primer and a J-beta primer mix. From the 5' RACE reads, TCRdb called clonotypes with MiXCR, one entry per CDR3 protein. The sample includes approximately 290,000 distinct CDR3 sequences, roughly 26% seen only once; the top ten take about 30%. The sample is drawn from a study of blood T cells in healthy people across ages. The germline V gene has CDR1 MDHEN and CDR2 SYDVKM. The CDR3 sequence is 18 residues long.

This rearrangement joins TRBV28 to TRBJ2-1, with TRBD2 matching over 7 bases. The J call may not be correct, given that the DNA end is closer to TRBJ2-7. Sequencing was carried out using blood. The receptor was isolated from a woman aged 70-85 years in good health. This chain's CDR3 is CASRTARAPGTKTYEQYF. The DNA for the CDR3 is TGTGCCAGCAGAACCGCTCGCGCCCCCGGGACTAAAACCTACGAGCAGTACTTC.